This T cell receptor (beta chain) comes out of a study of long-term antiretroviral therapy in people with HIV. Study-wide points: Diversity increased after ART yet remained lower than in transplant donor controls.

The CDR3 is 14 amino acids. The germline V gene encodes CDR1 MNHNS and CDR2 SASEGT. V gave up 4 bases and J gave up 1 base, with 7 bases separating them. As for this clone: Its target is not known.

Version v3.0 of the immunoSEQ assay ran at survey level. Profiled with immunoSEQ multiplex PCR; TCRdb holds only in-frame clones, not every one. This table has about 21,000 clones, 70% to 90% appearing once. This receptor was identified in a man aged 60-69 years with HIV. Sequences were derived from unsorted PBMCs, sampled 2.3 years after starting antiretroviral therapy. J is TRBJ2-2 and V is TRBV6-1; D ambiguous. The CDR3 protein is CASSGRWNTGELFF. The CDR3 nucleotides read TGTGCCAGCAGTGGACGGTGGAACACCGGGGAGCTGTTTTTT.